This note documents a single T cell receptor (beta chain) sequence. Other nucleotide sequences in the sample specify the same CDR3. The data stem from a study of blood T cell repertoires in COVID-19. The V end was cut by 0 bases, the J end by 4 bases, with 11 bases between. The germline V gene has CDR1 SGDLS and CDR2 YYNGEE. The CDR3 loop spans 14 amino acids. Produced via immunoSEQ multiplex PCR; TCRdb's table is partial and in-frame only. The sample carries 200,000 or so clones, 75% to 90% recorded once. The genes are TRBV9 and TRBJ2-7; D is uncertain. The sequenced material came from peripheral blood. This sequence was found in a human donor in a cohort sampled during active COVID-19. CDR3 residues: CASSVDERRYEQYF. CDR3 nucleotide sequence: TGTGCCAGCAGCGTAGACGAGCGCCGATACGAGCAGTACTTC.